This T cell receptor (beta chain) appears in the sequencing data of a study of blood T cell repertoires in COVID-19. Looking at the study overall: From the United States, Italy and Spain came samples of acute and convalescent COVID-19.

In germline, CDR1 is SGHNT, CDR2 YYREEE (reference sequence). The CDR3 is 16 residues long. V lost 4 bases and J lost 5; bases outside the gene matches: 8. Participants were aged about 18 to 90 years, lived in under 25 US areas, and enrolled virtually. Researchers sorted participants into cohorts using their self-reported clinical history. A case of COVID-19 had been met by exposed participants within 2 weeks before study entry. The protocol was immunoSEQ multiplex PCR, while the TCRdb copy is restricted to in-frame clones and leaves out a portion. In the table there are 200,000 to 250,000 clones, roughly 88% of which are singletons.

The rearrangement joins TRBV5-4 to TRBJ2-1, with 11 nucleotides matching TRBD2. Specimen: PBMCs or T cells enriched from blood (not recorded which). The clonotype comes from a woman in her twenties or thirties who had been exposed to COVID-19. Here the CDR3 reads CASSQPSGRSHNEQFF. DNA of the CDR3: TGTGCCAGCAGCCAACCTAGCGGGAGGTCCCACAATGAGCAGTTCTTC.